This TCR beta chain is from a study of T-cell reconstitution after alpha-beta-depleted transplantation in children. This clonotype turned up a few times. V lost 0 bases, J lost 4 bases, and 3 bases lay in between. Germline values: CDR1 ENHRY, CDR2 SYGVKD. This CDR3 comprises 12 residues. Researchers prepared the TCRbeta library using unique molecular identifiers, the study reports. TCRdb re-analysed the PCR reads in MiXCR, keeping a single row per CDR3 protein. The sample holds some 500,000 distinct CDR3 sequences, roughly 18% seen once. The receptor's source is a human donor who donated a stem cell graft to a child with acute lymphoblastic leukemia. Specimen: PBMCs from the stem cell graft donor, collected from the stem cell graft. The chain is built from TRBV10-3 and TRBJ2-5, with D uncertain. The CDR3 loop reads CAISESPETQYF. CDR3 nucleotide sequence: TGTGCCATCAGTGAGTCGCCAGAGACCCAGTACTTC.